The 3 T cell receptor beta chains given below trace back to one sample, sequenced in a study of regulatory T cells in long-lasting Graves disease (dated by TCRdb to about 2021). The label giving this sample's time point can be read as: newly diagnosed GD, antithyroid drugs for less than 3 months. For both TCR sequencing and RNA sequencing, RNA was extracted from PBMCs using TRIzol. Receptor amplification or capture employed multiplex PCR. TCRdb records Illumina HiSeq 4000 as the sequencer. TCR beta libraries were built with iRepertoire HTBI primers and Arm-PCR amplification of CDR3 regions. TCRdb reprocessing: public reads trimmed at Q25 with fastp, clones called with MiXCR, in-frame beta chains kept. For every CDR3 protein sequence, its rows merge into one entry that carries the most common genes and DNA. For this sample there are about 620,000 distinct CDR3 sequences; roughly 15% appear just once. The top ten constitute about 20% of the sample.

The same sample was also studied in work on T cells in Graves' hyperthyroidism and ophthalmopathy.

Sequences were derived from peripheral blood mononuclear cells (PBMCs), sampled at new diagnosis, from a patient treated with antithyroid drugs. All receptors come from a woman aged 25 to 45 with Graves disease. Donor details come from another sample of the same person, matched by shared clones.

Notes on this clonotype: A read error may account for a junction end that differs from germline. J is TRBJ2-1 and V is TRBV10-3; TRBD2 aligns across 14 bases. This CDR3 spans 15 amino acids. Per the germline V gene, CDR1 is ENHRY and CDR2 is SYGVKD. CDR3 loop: CAVSLGLAGGNEQFF. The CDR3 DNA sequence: TGTGCCGTCAGTCTAGGACTAGCGGGAGGTAATGAGCAGTTCTTC.

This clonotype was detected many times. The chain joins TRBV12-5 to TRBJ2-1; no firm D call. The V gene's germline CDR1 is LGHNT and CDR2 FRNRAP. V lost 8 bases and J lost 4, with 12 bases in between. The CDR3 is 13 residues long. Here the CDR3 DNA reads TGTGCTAGTATCGGCGGATCGTACAATGAGCAGTTCTTC. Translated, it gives CASIGGSYNEQFF.

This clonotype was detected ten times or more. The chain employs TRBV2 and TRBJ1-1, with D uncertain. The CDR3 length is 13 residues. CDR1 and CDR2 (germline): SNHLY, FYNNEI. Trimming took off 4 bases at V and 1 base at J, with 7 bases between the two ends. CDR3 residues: CASSGPSNTEAFF. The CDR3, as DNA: TGTGCCAGCAGTGGGCCCTCGAACACTGAAGCTTTCTTT.